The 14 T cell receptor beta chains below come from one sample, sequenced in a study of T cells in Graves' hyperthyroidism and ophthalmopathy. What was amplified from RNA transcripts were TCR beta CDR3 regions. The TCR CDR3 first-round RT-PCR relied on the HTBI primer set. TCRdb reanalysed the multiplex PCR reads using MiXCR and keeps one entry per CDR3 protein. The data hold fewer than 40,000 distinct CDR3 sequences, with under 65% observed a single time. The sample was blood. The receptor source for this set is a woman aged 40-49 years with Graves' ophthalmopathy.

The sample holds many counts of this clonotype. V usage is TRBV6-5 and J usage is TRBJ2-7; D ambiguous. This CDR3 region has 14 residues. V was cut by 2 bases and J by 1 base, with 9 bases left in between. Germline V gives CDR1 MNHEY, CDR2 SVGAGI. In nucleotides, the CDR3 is TGTGCCAGCAGTTACGGTTTCGGGTCCTACGAGCAGTACTTC. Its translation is CASSYGFGSYEQYF.

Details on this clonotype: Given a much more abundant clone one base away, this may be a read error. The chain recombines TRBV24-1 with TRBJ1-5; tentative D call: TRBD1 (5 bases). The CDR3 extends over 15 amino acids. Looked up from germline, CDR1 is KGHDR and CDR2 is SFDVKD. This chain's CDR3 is CASSFAGRNDQPQHF. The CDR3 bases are TGTGCCAGCAGTTTCGCGGGGCGAAACGATCAGCCCCAGCATTTT.

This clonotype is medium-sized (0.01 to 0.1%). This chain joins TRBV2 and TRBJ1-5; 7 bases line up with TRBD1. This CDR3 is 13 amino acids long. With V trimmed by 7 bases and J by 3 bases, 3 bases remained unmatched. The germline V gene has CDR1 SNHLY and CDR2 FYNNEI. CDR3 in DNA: TGTGCCAGCAAGGGACAGCCCAATCAGCCCCAGCATTTT. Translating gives CASKGQPNQPQHF.

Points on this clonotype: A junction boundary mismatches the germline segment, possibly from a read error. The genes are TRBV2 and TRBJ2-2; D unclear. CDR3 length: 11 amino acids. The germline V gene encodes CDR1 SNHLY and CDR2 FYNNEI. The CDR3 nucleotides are TGTGCCAGCAGTGAAACCGAGGAGCTGTCTTTT. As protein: CASSETEELSF. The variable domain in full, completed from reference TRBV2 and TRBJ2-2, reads EPEVTQTPSHQVTQMGQEVILRCVPISNHLYFYWYRQILGQKVEFLVSFYNNEISEKSEIFDDQFSVERPDGSNFTLKIRSTKLEDSAMYFCASSETEELSFGEGSRLTVL.

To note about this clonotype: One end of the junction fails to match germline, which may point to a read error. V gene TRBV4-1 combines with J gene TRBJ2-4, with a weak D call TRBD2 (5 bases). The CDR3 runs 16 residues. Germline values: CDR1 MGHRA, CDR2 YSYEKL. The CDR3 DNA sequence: TGCGCCAGCAGCCAAGAAGCCCCCCTAGCCAGAAACATTCAGTACTTC. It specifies CASSQEAPLARNIQYF.

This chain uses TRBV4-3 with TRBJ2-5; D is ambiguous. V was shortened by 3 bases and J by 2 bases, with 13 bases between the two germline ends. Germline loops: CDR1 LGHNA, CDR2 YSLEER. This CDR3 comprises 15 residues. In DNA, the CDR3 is TGCGCCAGCAGCCACAGGACGGAGATTCAAGAGACCCAGTACTTC. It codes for CASSHRTEIQETQYF.

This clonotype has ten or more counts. CDR3 sequence (DNA): TGTGCCAGCAGCCTAGGGAACGGGGGGATATACGAGCAGTACTTC. Protein product: CASSLGNGGIYEQYF. The V call is TRBV11-3, the J call TRBJ2-7, with TRBD2 matching 7 bases. The germline gives CDR1 SGHNT, CDR2 YENEEA. There are 15 residues in the CDR3. V trimming: 5 bases; J trimming: 4 bases; junction bases outside the gene matches: 11.

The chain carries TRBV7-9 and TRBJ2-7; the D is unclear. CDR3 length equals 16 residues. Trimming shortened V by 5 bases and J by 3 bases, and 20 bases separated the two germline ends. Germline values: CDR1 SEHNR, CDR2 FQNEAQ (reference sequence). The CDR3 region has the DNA TGTGCCAGCAGCCAAGATCGGACGGTCATGAACTACGAGCAGTACTTC. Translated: CASSQDRTVMNYEQYF.

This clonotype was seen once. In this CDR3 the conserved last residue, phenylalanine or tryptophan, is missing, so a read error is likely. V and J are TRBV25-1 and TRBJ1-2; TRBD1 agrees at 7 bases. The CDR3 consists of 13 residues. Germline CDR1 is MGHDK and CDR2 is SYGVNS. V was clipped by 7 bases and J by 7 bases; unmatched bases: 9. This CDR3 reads CASTGTEGIGYTL. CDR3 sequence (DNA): TGTGCCAGCACAGGGACAGAGGGGATTGGCTACACCCTC.

The CDR3 loop is CASSQTGGAGGYTF. The CDR3 nucleotides read TGCGCCAGCAGCCAAACGGGGGGGGCGGGCGGCTACACCTTC. The V call is TRBV4-3, the J call TRBJ1-2; TRBD1 is a possible D gene (6 bases). V dropped 2 bases and J dropped 8 bases, with 15 bases sitting between them. This CDR3 has 14 residues. The V gene's germline CDR1 is LGHNA and CDR2 YSLEER.

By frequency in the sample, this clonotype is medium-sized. The CDR3 DNA is TGTGCCATCAGTGAGTCTCTAGCGGGAGTCGGTGCAGATACGCAGTATTTT. Amino acid sequence: CAISESLAGVGADTQYF. The gene calls are TRBV10-3 and TRBJ2-3; 10 nucleotides align to TRBD2. Per the germline V gene, CDR1 is ENHRY and CDR2 is SYGVKD. After removal of 0 bases from V and 4 bases from J, the junction contained 7 bases not matched to a gene. The CDR3 extends over 17 amino acids.

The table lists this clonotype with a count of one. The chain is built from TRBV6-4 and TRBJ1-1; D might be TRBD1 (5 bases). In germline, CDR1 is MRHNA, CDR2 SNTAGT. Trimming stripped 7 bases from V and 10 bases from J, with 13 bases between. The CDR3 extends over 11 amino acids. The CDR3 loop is CASNAGGGAFF. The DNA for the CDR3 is TGTGCCAGCAATGCCGGGGGGGGAGCTTTCTTT.

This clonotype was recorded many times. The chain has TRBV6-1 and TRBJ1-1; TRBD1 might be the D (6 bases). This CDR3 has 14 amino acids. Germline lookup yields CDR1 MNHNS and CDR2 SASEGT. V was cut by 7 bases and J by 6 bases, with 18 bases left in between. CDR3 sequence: CASTGRQETSEAFF. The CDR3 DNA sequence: TGTGCCAGCACGGGGCGACAGGAGACTTCTGAAGCTTTCTTT.

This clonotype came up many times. CDR3 protein: CASTPSPGGSHEQYF. CDR3 DNA sequence: TGTGCCAGCACCCCATCCCCGGGAGGGAGCCACGAGCAGTACTTC. The V gene is TRBV28, the J gene TRBJ2-7; the match to TRBD2 covers 8 bases. V lost 7 bases and J lost 5; bases outside the gene matches: 13. The CDR3 extends over 15 amino acids. CDR1 MDHEN and CDR2 SYDVKM come from the germline V gene.